This T cell receptor (beta chain) originates from a study of blood T cell repertoires in COVID-19. Overall study: Some COVID-19 samples were acute and others convalescent; all came from the United States, Italy and Spain. T cells, B-cell-depleted T cells, or PBMCs provided the cDNA or gDNA that served as material.

Germline V gene sequence: CDR1 GTSNPN, CDR2 SVGIG (reference sequence). V was cut by 2 bases and J by 12 bases, with 12 bases left in between. This CDR3 comprises 11 residues. The authors' processing: Estimation of nucleated cell counts was performed using reference gene primer amplification. Libraries were prepared by immunoSEQ multiplex PCR; TCRdb keeps only in-frame clonotypes and omits some of them. V, J and clone size are taken as reported in that table, and D and trimming were inferred from the DNA itself. The sample contains 150,000 to 200,000 clones, under 90% of which appear only once. The clonotype originates from a woman older than 75 with acute or convalescent COVID-19. Sequencing was carried out using peripheral blood. The V gene is TRBV30, the J gene TRBJ2-3; weak D call: TRBD2 (5 bases). The CDR3 DNA reads TGTGCCTGGAGTCTGGGAGACCTCCAGTATTTT. As protein: CAWSLGDLQYF.